A selection of T cell receptor beta chains follows, all from one sample in a study of T cells in Graves' hyperthyroidism and ophthalmopathy. MiXCR, run by TCRdb on the multiplex PCR reads, gives a single entry per CDR3 protein. The sample includes roughly 840,000 distinct CDR3 sequences, 38% of them seen just once. Sequencing used blood. All receptors come from a man aged 18 to 30 with Graves' hyperthyroidism. Each CDR3 is given with its conserved first and last residue. D genes are given only for firm matches. Clone size is shown for a subset of rows, as once, few, many or a class of expanded clone.

cdr3_length | j_call | d_call | v_call | clone_size | cdr3_nt | cdr3_aa
14 | TRBJ2-7 | . | TRBV5-5 | few | TGTGCCAGCAGCTTGGAAGCAGGGGTCCCGGAGCAGTACTTC | CASSLEAGVPEQYF
15 | TRBJ1-5 | . | TRBV19 | . | TGTGCCAGTAGTATTCCGGGCGGACTTTATCAGCCCCAGCATTTT | CASSIPGGLYQPQHF
12 | TRBJ1-2 | . | TRBV2 | . | TGTGCCAGCAGCAAAGGGGGCTATGGCTACACCTTC | CASSKGGYGYTF
16 | TRBJ2-7 | . | TRBV12-3/TRBV12-4 | few | TGTGCCAGCAGCCCGAGTCGGACAGTTTCAGTCTACGAGCAGTACTTC | CASSPSRTVSVYEQYF
14 | TRBJ1-4 | . | TRBV12-3/TRBV12-4 | many | TGTGCCAGCAGTTCCCGGGACACTAGGGAAAAACTGTTTTTT | CASSSRDTREKLFF
13 | TRBJ1-5 | . | TRBV12-3/TRBV12-4 | . | TGTGCCAGCGTCAAGAGGGGAGAGCAGCCCCAGCATTTT | CASVKRGEQPQHF
13 | TRBJ1-3 | . | TRBV7-8 | once | TGTGCCAGCAGCCAACCAGGCGGAAACACCATATATTTT | CASSQPGGNTIYF
15 | TRBJ1-2 | . | TRBV7-8 | once | TGTGCCAGCAGCGTTGAGAGGGGGACGGGGACCGGCTACACCTTC | CASSVERGTGTGYTF
10 | TRBJ2-7 | . | TRBV9 | . | TGTGCCAGCGCGGCCGGGGAGCAGTACTTC | CASAAGEQYF
14 | TRBJ2-7 | TRBD1 | TRBV29-1 | . | TGCAGCGTTGGAGGGGGACAGGGGGCCTACGAGCAGTACTTC | CSVGGGQGAYEQYF
15 | TRBJ1-4 | TRBD1 | TRBV7-2 | . | TGTGCCAGCAGTTCCGGACAGGCGACGATTGAAAAACTGTTTTTT | CASSSGQATIEKLFF
14 | TRBJ2-5 | . | TRBV20-1 | . | TGCAGTGCTAGATTGCTGCGGGACCAAGAGACCCAGTACTTC | CSARLLRDQETQYF
13 | TRBJ1-1 | . | TRBV5-1 | many | TGCGCCAGCAGCTTGGGGGGAGGAGGTGAAGCTTTCTTT | CASSLGGGGEAFF
15 | TRBJ1-2 | . | TRBV6-6 | . | TGTGCCAGCAGTTACAAGGTTGGGGCTCTATATGGCTACACCTTC | CASSYKVGALYGYTF
12 | TRBJ2-7 | . | TRBV12-3/TRBV12-4 | . | TGTGCCAGCACCTTGACAGGTGCCGAGCAGTACTTC | CASTLTGAEQYF
16 | TRBJ1-4 | . | TRBV6-5 | . | TGTGCCAGCAGTTACTCCCGAACGGAACCTAATGAAAAACTGTTTTTT | CASSYSRTEPNEKLFF
17 | TRBJ1-2 | . | TRBV12-3/TRBV12-4 | . | TGTGCCAGCAGTTTTGACAGTTACGCCTCAAGGGCATATGGCTACACCTTC | CASSFDSYASRAYGYTF
15 | TRBJ2-2 | . | TRBV2 | . | TGTGCCAGCAGTGGGGCAAGGAGGAACACCGGGGAGCTGTTTTTT | CASSGARRNTGELFF
13 | TRBJ2-7 | . | TRBV11-2 | . | TGTGCCAGCGCTCTCCTTAGCTCCTACGAGCAGTACTTC | CASALLSSYEQYF
18 | TRBJ1-5 | . | TRBV24-1 | . | TGTGCCACCAGTGATTTGATCGGGGGAGGCCATAGCAATCAGCCCCAGCATTTT | CATSDLIGGGHSNQPQHF